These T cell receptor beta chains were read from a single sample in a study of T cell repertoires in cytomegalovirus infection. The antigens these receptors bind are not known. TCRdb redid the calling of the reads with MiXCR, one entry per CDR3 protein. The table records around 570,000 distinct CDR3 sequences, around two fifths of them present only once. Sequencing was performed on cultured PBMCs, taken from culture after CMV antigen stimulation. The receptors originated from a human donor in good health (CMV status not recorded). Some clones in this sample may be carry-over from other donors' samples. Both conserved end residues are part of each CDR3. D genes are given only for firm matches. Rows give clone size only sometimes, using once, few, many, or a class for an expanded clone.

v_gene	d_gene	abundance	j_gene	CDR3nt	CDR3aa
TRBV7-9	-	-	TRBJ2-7	TGTGCCAGCAGCTCTCAGAGCGGACTACCTTACGAGCAGTACTTC	CASSSQSGLPYEQYF
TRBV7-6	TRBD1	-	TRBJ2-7	TGTGCCAGCAGCGTATCCGGGACAGGGGGCGGGCAGTACTTC	CASSVSGTGGGQYF
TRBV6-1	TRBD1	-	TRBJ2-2	TGTGCCAGCCCAGATACCCGACAGGGAAACACCGGGGAGCTGTTTTTT	CASPDTRQGNTGELFF
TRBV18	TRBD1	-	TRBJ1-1	TGTGCCAGCTCACCGGACAGGGGAAAAGCTTTCTTT	CASSPDRGKAFF
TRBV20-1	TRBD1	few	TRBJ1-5	TGCAGTGCGAGGACAGGCGATCAGCCCCAGCATTTT	CSARTGDQPQHF
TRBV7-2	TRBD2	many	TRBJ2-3	TGTGCCAGCAGCTATAGCGGGAGAGGCACAGATACGCAGTATTTT	CASSYSGRGTDTQYF
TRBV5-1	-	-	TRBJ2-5	TGCGCCAGCAGCTTGGTTCAGGGCGGTTTGGATGCCCAGTACTTC	CASSLVQGGLDAQYF
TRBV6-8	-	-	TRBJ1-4	TGTGCCAGCAGGGACAGCCATGGGGGACTGTTTTTT	CASRDSHGGLFF
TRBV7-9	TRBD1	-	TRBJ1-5	TGTGCCAGCAGCTTAGTCATGATCGGACAGGCCAAGAGCAATCAGCCCCAGCATTTT	CASSLVMIGQAKSNQPQHF
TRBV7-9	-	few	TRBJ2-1	TGTGCCAGCAGCTTAGTGACTAGGGGCAATGAGCAGTTCTTC	CASSLVTRGNEQFF
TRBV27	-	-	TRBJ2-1	TGTGCCACCGCGACGGGGATCTCCTACAATGAGCAGTTCTTC	CATATGISYNEQFF
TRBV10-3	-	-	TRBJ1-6	TGTGCCATCAGTGAGTCGGCAGGTGGAAATTCACCCCTCCACTTT	CAISESAGGNSPLHF
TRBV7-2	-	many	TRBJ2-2	TGTGCCAGCAGCTTAGCGACAGGCGCCACCGGGGAGCTGTTTTTT	CASSLATGATGELFF
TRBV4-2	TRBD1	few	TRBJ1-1	TGTGCCAGCAGCCAGGTCGACAGGGGTGGTGAAGCTTTCTTT	CASSQVDRGGEAFF
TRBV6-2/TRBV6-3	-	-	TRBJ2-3	TGTGCCAGCAGTTACGATACGGGAACGCAGTATTTT	CASSYDTGTQYF
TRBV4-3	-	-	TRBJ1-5	TGCGCCAGCAGCCAAGATTTACAGGGCAATCAGCCCCAGCATTTT	CASSQDLQGNQPQHF
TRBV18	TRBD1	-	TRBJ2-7	TGTGCCAGCTCAAAAGCAGGGGGTGGCCTATCCTACGAGCAGTACTTC	CASSKAGGGLSYEQYF
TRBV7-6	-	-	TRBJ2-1	TGTGCCAGCAGCTTTTACCCCTCGCGGGCTTCCTACAATGAGCAGTTCTTC	CASSFYPSRASYNEQFF
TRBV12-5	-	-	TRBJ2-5	TGTGCTAGCGGAGAGACCCAGTACTTC	CASGETQYF
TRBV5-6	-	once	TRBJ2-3	TGTGCCAGCAGCGTTGACAGGCCGGATACGCAGTATTTT	CASSVDRPDTQYF
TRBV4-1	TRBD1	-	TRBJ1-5	TGCGCCAGCAGCCAAGAAGCCGACAGGGTCAATCAGCCCCAGCATTTT	CASSQEADRVNQPQHF
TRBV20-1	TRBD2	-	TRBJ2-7	TGCAGTGCTAGAGATGTTGGCGGGGGGTGGGAGCAGTACTTC	CSARDVGGGWEQYF
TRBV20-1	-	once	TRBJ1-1	TGCAGTGCTAGGGGTCTCGCGGGGACTGAAGCTTTCTTT	CSARGLAGTEAFF
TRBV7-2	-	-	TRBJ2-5	TGTGCCAGCAGCCCTAGGGTTAGCGAGACCCAGTACTTC	CASSPRVSETQYF
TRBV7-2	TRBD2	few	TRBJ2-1	TGTGCCAGCAGCCTCTTTCCGACAGGGTTTACTAGCGGGATCTGGTACAATGAGCAGTTCTTC	CASSLFPTGFTSGIWYNEQFF
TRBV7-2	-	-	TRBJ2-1	TGTGCCAGCAGCTTCTCGGGCGGAAGGAGCGAGCAGTTCTTC	CASSFSGGRSEQFF
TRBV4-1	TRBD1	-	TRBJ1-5	TGCGCCAGCAGCCAAATGGATCTCGGGACAGACTATCAGCCCCAGCATTTT	CASSQMDLGTDYQPQHF
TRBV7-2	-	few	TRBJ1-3	TGTGCCAGCAGCTTAATAGGGTTCCCTGGAAACACCATATATTTT	CASSLIGFPGNTIYF
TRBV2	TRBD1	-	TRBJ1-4	TGTGCCAGCAGCGCCGGGACAGGGAGTGAAAAACTGTTTTTT	CASSAGTGSEKLFF
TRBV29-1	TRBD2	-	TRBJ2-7	TGCAGCGTTGGGAGTAGCGGGGAATACGAGCAGTACTTC	CSVGSSGEYEQYF
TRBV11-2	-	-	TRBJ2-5	TGTGCCAGCAGCCGTGACCCCGGGTGGGAGACCCAGTACTTC	CASSRDPGWETQYF
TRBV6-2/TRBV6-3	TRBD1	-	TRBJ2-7	TGTGCCAGCAGTTACCCGGGACAGGGGTTCTCAGGCGAGCAGTACTTC	CASSYPGQGFSGEQYF
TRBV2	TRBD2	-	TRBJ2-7	TGTGCCAGCAGGCCTTACAGCGGGAGGATCGACGAGCAGTACTTC	CASRPYSGRIDEQYF
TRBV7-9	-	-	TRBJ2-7	TGTGCCAGCAGCTCTAGGACACTCCCCTACGAGCAGTACTTC	CASSSRTLPYEQYF
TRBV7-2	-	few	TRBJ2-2	TGTGCCAGCAGCTTAGATGGAGTTCACACCGGGGAGCTGTTTTTT	CASSLDGVHTGELFF
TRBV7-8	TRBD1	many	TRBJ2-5	TGTGCCAGCAGCTTACAGGGGGCCCAAGAGACCCAGTACTTC	CASSLQGAQETQYF
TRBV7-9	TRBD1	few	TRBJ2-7	TGTGCCAGCAGCTCTACCCTAGGGACAGGGATCTACGAGCAGTACTTC	CASSSTLGTGIYEQYF
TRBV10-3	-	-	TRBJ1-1	TGTGCCATCAGTGATTGGGGGCTGGGGAGGGGACAAACTGAAGCTTTCTTT	CAISDWGLGRGQTEAFF
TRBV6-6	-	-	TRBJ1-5	TGTGCCAGCAGTTACGTGGTCGATCAGCCCCAGCATTTT	CASSYVVDQPQHF
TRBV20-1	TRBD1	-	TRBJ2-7	TGCAGTGCTTGGACAGGGAGCTCCTACGAGCAGTACTTC	CSAWTGSSYEQYF
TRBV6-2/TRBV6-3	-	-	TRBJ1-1	TGTGCCAGCAGGCACAGTAATGAAGCTTTCTTT	CASRHSNEAFF
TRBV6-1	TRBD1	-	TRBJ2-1	TGTGCCAGCAGAGACAGGGGTCCCACCTACAATGAGCAGTTCTTC	CASRDRGPTYNEQFF
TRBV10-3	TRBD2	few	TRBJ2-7	TGTGCCATCAGTGGGGCCTCGGGGGAGCGGGAGCTGCGCGAGCAGTACTTC	CAISGASGERELREQYF
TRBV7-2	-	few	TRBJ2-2	TGTGCCAGCAGCTTAGCGGCTAGGGACGGGGAGCTGTTTTTT	CASSLAARDGELFF
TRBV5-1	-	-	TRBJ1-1	TGCGCCAGCAGCTCCCTGACTGGGAACACTGAAGCTTTCTTT	CASSSLTGNTEAFF
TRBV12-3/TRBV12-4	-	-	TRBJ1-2	TGTGCCAGCAGTCCAGATTCAGGAGACTATGGCTACACCTTC	CASSPDSGDYGYTF
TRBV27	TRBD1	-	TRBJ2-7	TGTGCCAGCAGTCAGACGACAGGGGGCTACGAGCAGTACTTC	CASSQTTGGYEQYF
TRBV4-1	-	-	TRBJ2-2	TGTGCCAGCAGCCACATGGAGGGGACCCCGACGGGGGAGCTGTTTTTT	CASSHMEGTPTGELFF
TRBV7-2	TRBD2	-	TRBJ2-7	TGTGCCAGCAGCTACGGAGCGGGAGTTAGGGAGCAGTACTTC	CASSYGAGVREQYF
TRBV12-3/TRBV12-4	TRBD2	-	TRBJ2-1	TGTGCCAGCACGGGAGGAGGAGGTGAGCAGTTCTTC	CASTGGGGEQFF
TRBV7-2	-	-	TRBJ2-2	TGTGCCAGCAGCACCCCCAGCGTAGTGACCGGGGAGCTGTTTTTT	CASSTPSVVTGELFF